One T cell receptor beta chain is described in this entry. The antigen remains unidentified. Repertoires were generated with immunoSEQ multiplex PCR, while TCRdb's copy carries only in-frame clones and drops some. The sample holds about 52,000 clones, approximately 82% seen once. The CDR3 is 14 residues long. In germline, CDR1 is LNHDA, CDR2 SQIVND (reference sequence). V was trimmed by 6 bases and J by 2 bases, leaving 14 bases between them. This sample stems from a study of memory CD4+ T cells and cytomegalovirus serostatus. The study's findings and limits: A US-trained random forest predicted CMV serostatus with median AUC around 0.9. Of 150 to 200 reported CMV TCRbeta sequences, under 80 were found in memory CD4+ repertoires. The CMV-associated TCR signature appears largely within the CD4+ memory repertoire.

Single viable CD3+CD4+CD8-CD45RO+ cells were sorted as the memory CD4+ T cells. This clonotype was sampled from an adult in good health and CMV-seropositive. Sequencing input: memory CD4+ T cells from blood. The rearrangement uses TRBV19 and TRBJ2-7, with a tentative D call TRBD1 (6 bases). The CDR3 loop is CASRGHHGAYEQYF. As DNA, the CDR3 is TGTGCCAGTAGGGGACACCATGGTGCCTACGAGCAGTACTTC. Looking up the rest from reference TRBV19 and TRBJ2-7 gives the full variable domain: DGGITQSPKYLFRKEGQNVTLSCEQNLNHDAMYWYRQDPGQGLRLIYYSQIVNDFQKGDIAEGYSVSREKKESFPLTVTSAQKNPTAFYLCASRGHHGAYEQYFGPGTRLTVT.